The 27 T cell receptor beta chains below were found in one sample sequenced in a study of Ad26.COV2.S vaccination and SARS-CoV-2 variants. The method was immunoSEQ multiplex PCR; TCRdb's version includes in-frame clones alone and lacks a portion of them. This table has 300,000 to 400,000 clones, around 83% appearing once. Indicated treatment: approximately 18 received Ad26.COV2.S at low or high dose, single or two shots; several received placebo; per-sample allocation not given. Vaccine and placebo recipients were sampled on day 63 after the first injection. Here the sequenced sample was peripheral blood, taken in a trial of Ad26.COV2.S vaccine versus placebo. The receptors were sampled from a person between 18 and 65 years old who received the Ad26.COV2.S COVID-19 vaccine or a placebo.

V and J are TRBV6-2 or TRBV6-3 and TRBJ1-2; a weak D match, TRBD1 (6 bases). CDR1 MNHEY and CDR2 SVGEGT come from the germline V gene. This CDR3 spans 15 amino acids. V lost 5 bases and J 4 bases, leaving 17 bases between the germline ends. The CDR3 DNA reads TGTGCCAGCAGTCCCCGAAAAGGGGGGGGCTATGGCTACACCTTC. Its translation is CASSPRKGGGYGYTF.

The chain recombines TRBV3-1 (or the pseudogene TRBV3-2) with TRBJ2-7; tentatively, D is TRBD1 (5 bases). V lost 4 bases to trimming and J lost 2 bases, with 15 bases between them. The CDR3 is 15 amino acids. Per germline, CDR1 LGHDT and CDR2 YNNKEL (reference sequence). The DNA for the CDR3 is TGTGCCAGCAGCCTGGAACAGGCTCCCGCCTACGAGCAGTACTTC. Its translation: CASSLEQAPAYEQYF.

Note on this clone: Distinct nucleotide sequences in the sample also encode this CDR3. The V call is TRBV5-1, the J call TRBJ1-2, with TRBD1 as a possible D gene (5 bases). V was cut by 4 bases and J by 2 bases, with 12 bases left in between. The CDR3 consists of 14 residues. Germline V gene lookup returns CDR1 SGHRS and CDR2 YFSETQ. The CDR3 loop reads CASSPDTANYGYTF. CDR3 coding DNA: TGCGCCAGCAGCCCGGACACGGCAAACTATGGCTACACCTTC.

The CDR3 DNA reads as TGTGCCAGCAGGTCATACACTGAAGCTTTCTTT. It translates to CASRSYTEAFF. This chain connects TRBV25-1 to TRBJ1-1; D not resolved. Germline V lookup: CDR1 MGHDK, CDR2 SYGVNS. The CDR3 consists of 11 residues. The ends were cut back, 6 bases at V and 3 bases at J, with 5 bases in the middle. Using reference TRBV25-1 and TRBJ1-1 for the parts outside the CDR3, the full variable domain is EADIYQTPRYLVIGTGKKITLECSQTMGHDKMYWYQQDPGMELHLIHYSYGVNSTEKGDLSSESTVSRIRTEHFPLTLESARPSHTSQYLCASRSYTEAFFGQGTRLTVV.

The CDR3 is CASSLRQAGNYEQYF. The DNA for the CDR3 is TGTGCCAGCAGCTTGCGACAGGCTGGAAATTACGAGCAGTACTTC. The chain uses TRBV5-5 and TRBJ2-7; a possible D gene is TRBD1 (6 bases). From germline, CDR1 is SGHKS and CDR2 YYEKEE (reference sequence). V lost 1 base to trimming and J lost 4 bases, with 15 bases between them. The CDR3 consists of 15 residues. Using reference TRBV5-5 and TRBJ2-7 for the parts outside the CDR3, the full variable domain is DAGVTQSPTHLIKTRGQQVTLRCSPISGHKSVSWYQQVLGQGPQFIFQYYEKEERGRGNFPDRFSARQFPNYSSELNVNALLLGDSALYLCASSLRQAGNYEQYFGPGTRLTVT.

The rearrangement uses TRBV2 and TRBJ2-7; the D gene could be TRBD1 or TRBD2 (5 bases each). The V gene lost 1 base and the J gene lost 3 bases, with 13 bases spanning the gap. Germline CDR1 reads SNHLY; CDR2 reads FYNNEI. The CDR3 is made up of 15 amino acids. The DNA of the CDR3 is TGTGCCAGCAGTGAAGTCGGGACCAACCTCTACGAGCAGTACTTC. Its translation is CASSEVGTNLYEQYF.

CDR3 sequence: CASQVGISSYNEQFF. CDR3 DNA: TGTGCCAGCCAAGTCGGGATCAGCTCCTACAATGAGCAGTTCTTC. This chain links TRBV18 with TRBJ2-1; TRBD2 is a possible D gene (5 bases). This CDR3 region has 15 residues. CDR1 is KGHSH and CDR2 is LQKENI in the germline V gene. With 8 bases removed from V and 0 bases from J, the gap between germline ends came to 14 bases.

J is TRBJ1-3 and V is TRBV6-5; D is uncertain. The ends were cut back, 5 bases at V and 1 base at J, with 12 bases in the middle. CDR1 is MNHEY and CDR2 is SVGAGI in the germline V gene. CDR3 length: 15 amino acids. In DNA, the CDR3 is TGTGCCAGCAGTATACGAGGGCCATCTGGAAACACCATATATTTT. Amino acids: CASSIRGPSGNTIYF.

V usage is TRBV5-1 and J usage is TRBJ1-1; 9 bases are shared with TRBD1. Germline V gene lookup returns CDR1 SGHRS and CDR2 YFSETQ. This CDR3 has 16 residues. The J segment lost 3 bases and the V segment lost 6 bases, leaving 12 bases of the junction unmatched. For the CDR3, the DNA is TGCGCCAGCACGAACAGGGGGCGCGTCCGGGACACTGAAGCTTTCTTT. This translates into CASTNRGRVRDTEAFF.

This chain connects TRBV2 to TRBJ1-2; D ambiguous. Trimming shortened V by 3 bases and J by 0 bases, and 8 bases separated the two germline ends. The CDR3 runs 14 residues. Germline V gene lookup returns CDR1 SNHLY and CDR2 FYNNEI. The CDR3 DNA is TGTGCCAGCAGTGATCAGCAACCTAACTATGGCTACACCTTC. Protein product: CASSDQQPNYGYTF.

The chain recombines TRBV29-1 with TRBJ2-3, with 7 bases that match TRBD1. In germline, CDR1 is SQVTM, CDR2 ANQGSEA. The V and J ends lost 3 bases and 1 base, in that order; junction bases with no gene match: 7. This CDR3 is 15 amino acids long. This CDR3 is CSVDYSGQRTDTQYF. CDR3 bases: TGCAGCGTTGATTACTCGGGACAGCGCACAGATACGCAGTATTTT.

The rearrangement links TRBV11-2 to TRBJ2-1, with 12 bases matching TRBD2. Per the germline V gene, CDR1 is SGHAT and CDR2 is FQNNGV. This CDR3 is 17 amino acids long. The J segment lost 3 bases and the V segment lost 5 bases, leaving 8 bases of the junction unmatched. The CDR3 nucleotides are TGTGCCAGCAGCACGAGGACTAGCGGGAAAGTCTACAATGAGCAGTTCTTC. It yields the protein CASSTRTSGKVYNEQFF.

This chain links TRBV28 with TRBJ2-6; no firm D call. Germline V gene lookup returns CDR1 MDHEN and CDR2 SYDVKM. The CDR3 consists of 12 residues. V shed 4 bases and J shed 2 bases, with 0 bases lying between them. The CDR3 nucleotides read TGTGCCAGCAGTTCTGGGGCCAACGTCCTGACTTTC. It yields the protein CASSSGANVLTF. Based on the CDR3 plus reference TRBV28 and TRBJ2-6, the full variable domain is DVKVTQSSRYLVKRTGEKVFLECVQDMDHENMFWYRQDPGLGLRLIYFSYDVKMKEKGDIPEGYSVSREKKERFSLILESASTNQTSMYLCASSSGANVLTFGAGSRLTVL.

This chain joins TRBV4-3 and TRBJ1-6; D uncertain. Between the trimmed V and J ends, which lost 4 bases and 5 bases, there was a span of 18 bases. The CDR3 runs 17 residues. The V gene's germline CDR1 is LGHNA and CDR2 YSLEER. DNA for the CDR3: TGCGCCAGCAGCCGCTGGCGGGATGAACCCGATAATTCACCCCTCCACTTT. Amino acids: CASSRWRDEPDNSPLHF.

The chain combines TRBV7-9 with TRBJ2-7; 14 positions agree with TRBD2. CDR1 SEHNR and CDR2 FQNEAQ come from the germline V gene (reference sequence). The CDR3 length is 18 residues. J was trimmed by 2 bases and V by 8 bases; bases with no gene match: 14. As DNA, the CDR3 is TGTGCCAGCTGTCCGGGACAGGGACTAGCGGGGGCAGCCTACGAGCAGTACTTC. Protein: CASCPGQGLAGAAYEQYF.

V usage is TRBV7-9 and J usage is TRBJ2-7; 8 bases are shared with TRBD1. Unmatched junction bases numbered 3, after V lost 0 bases and J lost 2 bases. The CDR3 is made up of 15 amino acids. The germline CDR1 and CDR2 sequences are SEHNR and FQNEAQ (reference sequence). The CDR3 nucleotides are TGTGCCAGCAGCTTAGCGGGACAGGCTACCTACGAGCAGTACTTC. It codes for CASSLAGQATYEQYF.

V is TRBV5-1 and J is TRBJ2-1; unclear D gene. There are 13 residues in the CDR3. Germline CDR1 SGHRS, CDR2 YFSETQ. Trimming pared 0 bases from V and 5 bases from J, leaving 6 bases between. The CDR3: CASSLGDNNEQFF. Here the CDR3 DNA reads TGCGCCAGCAGCTTGGGGGATAACAATGAGCAGTTCTTC.

This chain links TRBV9 with TRBJ2-2; 8 bases line up with TRBD2. This CDR3 contains 14 residues. After removal of 2 bases from V and 5 bases from J, the junction contained 2 bases not matched to a gene. Germline V lookup: CDR1 SGDLS, CDR2 YYNGEE. The CDR3 sequence: CASSVASGTGELFF. CDR3 bases: TGTGCCAGCAGCGTCGCTAGCGGGACCGGGGAGCTGTTTTTT.

The chain links TRBV28 to TRBJ1-4; no firm D call. The germline CDR1 and CDR2 sequences are MDHEN and SYDVKM. The CDR3 spans 14 residues. With 5 bases removed from V and 4 bases from J, the gap between germline ends came to 11 bases. CDR3 residues: CASSLDGINEKLFF. In DNA, the CDR3 is TGTGCCAGCAGTCTAGACGGAATTAATGAAAAACTGTTTTTT.

The chain is built from TRBV6-5 and TRBJ1-5; D remains unclear. CDR3 size: 10 residues. Trimming shortened V by 8 bases and J by 3 bases, and 2 bases separated the two germline ends. The germline V gene has CDR1 MNHEY and CDR2 SVGAGI. The CDR3 DNA sequence: TGTGCCAGCGACAATCAGCCCCAGCATTTT. It is translated as CASDNQPQHF.

V and J are TRBV5-1 and TRBJ1-1, with D hard to call. Deletions cut 0 bases from V and 1 base from J, with 4 bases between. The CDR3 runs 13 residues. From germline, CDR1 is SGHRS and CDR2 YFSETQ. CDR3 in DNA: TGCGCCAGCAGCTTGGATACGAACACTGAAGCTTTCTTT. Its translation: CASSLDTNTEAFF. The full variable domain, completed using reference TRBV5-1 and TRBJ1-1, is KAGVTQTPRYLIKTRGQQVTLSCSPISGHRSVSWYQQTPGQGLQFLFEYFSETQRNKGNFPGRFSGRQFSNSRSEMNVSTLELGDSALYLCASSLDTNTEAFFGQGTRLTVV.

The chain recombines TRBV2 with TRBJ1-5, with D perhaps TRBD1 (5 bases). Trimming took off 3 bases at V and 0 bases at J, with 9 bases between the two ends. CDR1 SNHLY and CDR2 FYNNEI come from the germline V gene. The CDR3 contains 15 residues. CDR3 sequence reads: CASSEGRASNQPQHF. The CDR3 DNA sequence: TGTGCCAGCAGTGAGGGCAGGGCTAGCAATCAGCCCCAGCATTTT.

The V gene is TRBV18, the J gene TRBJ2-7; the D is unclear. The V end lost 0 bases, the J end lost 4 bases, and 7 bases lay between the germline ends. The CDR3 has 13 amino acids. The germline CDR1 and CDR2 sequences are KGHSH and LQKENI. The CDR3 nucleotides are TGTGCCAGCTCACCACCCCTGAGTTACGAGCAGTACTTC. As protein: CASSPPLSYEQYF. The full variable domain, with the rest looked up from reference TRBV18 and TRBJ2-7, is NAGVMQNPRHLVRRRGQEARLRCSPMKGHSHVYWYRQLPEEGLKFMVYLQKENIIDESGMPKERFSAEFPKEGPSILRIQQVVRGDSAAYFCASSPPLSYEQYFGPGTRLTVT.

The CDR3 DNA sequence: TGTGCCAGCAGCTTAGGGTCAGGTTTCTACTACGAGCAGTACTTC. Its protein product is CASSLGSGFYYEQYF. The V call is TRBV7-2, the J call TRBJ2-7; D is undetermined. Between the trimmed V and J ends, which lost 1 base and 3 bases, there was a span of 13 bases. This CDR3 has 15 residues. Germline V CDR1 and CDR2: SGHTA, FQGNSA.

This chain connects TRBV7-9 to TRBJ1-1; D is ambiguous. Trimming removed 8 bases from V and 1 base from J, with 14 bases in between. Germline CDR1 is SEHNR and CDR2 is FQNEAQ (reference sequence). The CDR3 is made up of 14 amino acids. CDR3 region: CASAGFGRNTEAFF. CDR3 bases: TGTGCCAGCGCGGGGTTTGGAAGGAACACTGAAGCTTTCTTT.

This chain uses TRBV19 with TRBJ2-5; D possibly uses TRBD1 or TRBD2 (5 bases each). From germline, CDR1 is LNHDA and CDR2 SQIVND (reference sequence). Trimming stripped 3 bases from V and 7 bases from J, with 18 bases between. The CDR3 is 15 residues long. This CDR3 is CASSMRGVQARTQYF. CDR3 coding DNA: TGTGCCAGTAGTATGAGGGGCGTCCAGGCCCGGACCCAGTACTTC.

This clone has just a few counts. Written as DNA, the CDR3 is TGCGCCAGCAGCCAAGGACAGGGGTGGAACCCCTACGAGCAGTACTTC. It yields the protein CASSQGQGWNPYEQYF. This rearrangement joins TRBV4-1 to TRBJ2-7; 8 nucleotides agree with TRBD1. The CDR3 has 16 amino acids. V dropped 1 base and J dropped 2; count of bases not matched to a gene: 7. Germline CDR1 MGHRA, CDR2 YSYEKL.